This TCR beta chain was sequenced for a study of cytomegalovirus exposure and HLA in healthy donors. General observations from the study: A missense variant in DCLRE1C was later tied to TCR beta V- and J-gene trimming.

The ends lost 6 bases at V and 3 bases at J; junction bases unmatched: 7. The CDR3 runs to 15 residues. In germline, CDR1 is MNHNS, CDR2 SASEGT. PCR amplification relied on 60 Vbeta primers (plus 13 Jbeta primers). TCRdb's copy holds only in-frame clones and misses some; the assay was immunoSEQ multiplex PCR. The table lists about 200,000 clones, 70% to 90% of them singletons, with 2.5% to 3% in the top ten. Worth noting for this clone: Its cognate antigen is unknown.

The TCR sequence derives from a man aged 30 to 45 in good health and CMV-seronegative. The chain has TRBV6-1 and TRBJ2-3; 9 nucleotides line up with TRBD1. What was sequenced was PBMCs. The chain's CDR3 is CASRAQGARTDTQYF. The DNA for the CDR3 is TGTGCCAGCAGGGCACAGGGGGCGAGGACAGATACGCAGTATTTT.